This TCR beta chain was sequenced during a study of early T cells in non-severe SARS-CoV-2 infection. Study background: Sequencing was performed on bulk RNA from unsorted whole blood, leaving chains unpaired.

Trimming took 6 bases from V and 5 from J, leaving 17 bases between them. CDR3 size: 16 residues. Germline V gene data show CDR1 as SGHVS and CDR2 as FQNEAQ. Unique molecular identifier tags were affixed to discrete cDNA molecules. TCRdb recomputed calls from the 5' RACE reads with MiXCR, one row per CDR3 protein. The sample holds roughly 93,000 distinct CDR3 sequences, approximately 11% seen once. The sequence came from an adult who was a healthcare worker with PCR-confirmed SARS-CoV-2 infection or an uninfected control (not recorded which). The chain is built from TRBV7-8 and TRBJ1-6; D is possibly TRBD1 (6 bases). The sequenced material came from whole blood. As DNA, the CDR3 is TGTGCCAGCAGTTTGGTTCGGGGGGCTGATAATTCACCCCTCCACTTT. Amino acid sequence: CASSLVRGADNSPLHF.